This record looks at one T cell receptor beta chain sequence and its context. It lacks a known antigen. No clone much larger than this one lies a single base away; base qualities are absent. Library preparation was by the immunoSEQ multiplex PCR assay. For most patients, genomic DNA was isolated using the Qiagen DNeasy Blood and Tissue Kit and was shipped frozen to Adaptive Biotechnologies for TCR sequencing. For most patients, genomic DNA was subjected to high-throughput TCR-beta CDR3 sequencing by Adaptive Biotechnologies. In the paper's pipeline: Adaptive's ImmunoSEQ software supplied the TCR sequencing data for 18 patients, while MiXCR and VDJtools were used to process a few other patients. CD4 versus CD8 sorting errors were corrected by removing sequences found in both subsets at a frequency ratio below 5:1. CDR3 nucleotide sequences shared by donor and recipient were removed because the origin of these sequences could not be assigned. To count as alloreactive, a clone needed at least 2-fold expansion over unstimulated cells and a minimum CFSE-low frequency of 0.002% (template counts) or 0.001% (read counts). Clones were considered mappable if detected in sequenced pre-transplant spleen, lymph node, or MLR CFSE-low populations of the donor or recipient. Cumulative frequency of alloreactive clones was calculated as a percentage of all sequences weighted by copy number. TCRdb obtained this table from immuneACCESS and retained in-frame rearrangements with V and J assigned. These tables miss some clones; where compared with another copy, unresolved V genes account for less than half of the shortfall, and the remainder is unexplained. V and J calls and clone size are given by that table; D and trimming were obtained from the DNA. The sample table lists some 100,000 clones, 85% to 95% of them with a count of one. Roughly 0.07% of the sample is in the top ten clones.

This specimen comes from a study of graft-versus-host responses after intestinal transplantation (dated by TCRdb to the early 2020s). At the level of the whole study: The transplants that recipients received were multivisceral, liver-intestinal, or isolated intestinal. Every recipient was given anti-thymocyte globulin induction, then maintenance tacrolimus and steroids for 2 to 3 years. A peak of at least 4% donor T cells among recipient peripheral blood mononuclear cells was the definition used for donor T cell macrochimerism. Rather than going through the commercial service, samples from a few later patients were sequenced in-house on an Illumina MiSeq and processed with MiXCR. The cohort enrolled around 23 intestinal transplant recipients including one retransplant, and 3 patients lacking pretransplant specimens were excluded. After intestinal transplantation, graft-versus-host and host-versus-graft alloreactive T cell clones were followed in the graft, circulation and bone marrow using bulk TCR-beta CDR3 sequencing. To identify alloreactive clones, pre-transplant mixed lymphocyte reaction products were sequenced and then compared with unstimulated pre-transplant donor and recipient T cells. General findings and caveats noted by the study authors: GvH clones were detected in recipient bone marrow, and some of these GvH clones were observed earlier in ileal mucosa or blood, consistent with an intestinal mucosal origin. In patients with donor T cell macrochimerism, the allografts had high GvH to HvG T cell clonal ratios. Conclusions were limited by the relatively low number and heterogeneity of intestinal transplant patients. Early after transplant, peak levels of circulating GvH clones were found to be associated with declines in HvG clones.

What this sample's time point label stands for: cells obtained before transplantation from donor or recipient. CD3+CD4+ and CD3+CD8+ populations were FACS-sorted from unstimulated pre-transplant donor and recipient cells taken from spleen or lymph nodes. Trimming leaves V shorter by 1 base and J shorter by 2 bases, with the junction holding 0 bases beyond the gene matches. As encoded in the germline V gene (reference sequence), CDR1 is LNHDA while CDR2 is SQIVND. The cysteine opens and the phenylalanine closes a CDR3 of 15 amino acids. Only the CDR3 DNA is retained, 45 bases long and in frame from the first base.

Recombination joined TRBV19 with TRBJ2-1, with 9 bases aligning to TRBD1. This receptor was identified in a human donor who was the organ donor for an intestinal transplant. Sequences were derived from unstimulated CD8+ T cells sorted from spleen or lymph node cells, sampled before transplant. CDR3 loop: CASSIGTGAYNEQFF. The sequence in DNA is TGTGCCAGTAGTATAGGGACAGGGGCCTACAATGAGCAGTTCTTC.